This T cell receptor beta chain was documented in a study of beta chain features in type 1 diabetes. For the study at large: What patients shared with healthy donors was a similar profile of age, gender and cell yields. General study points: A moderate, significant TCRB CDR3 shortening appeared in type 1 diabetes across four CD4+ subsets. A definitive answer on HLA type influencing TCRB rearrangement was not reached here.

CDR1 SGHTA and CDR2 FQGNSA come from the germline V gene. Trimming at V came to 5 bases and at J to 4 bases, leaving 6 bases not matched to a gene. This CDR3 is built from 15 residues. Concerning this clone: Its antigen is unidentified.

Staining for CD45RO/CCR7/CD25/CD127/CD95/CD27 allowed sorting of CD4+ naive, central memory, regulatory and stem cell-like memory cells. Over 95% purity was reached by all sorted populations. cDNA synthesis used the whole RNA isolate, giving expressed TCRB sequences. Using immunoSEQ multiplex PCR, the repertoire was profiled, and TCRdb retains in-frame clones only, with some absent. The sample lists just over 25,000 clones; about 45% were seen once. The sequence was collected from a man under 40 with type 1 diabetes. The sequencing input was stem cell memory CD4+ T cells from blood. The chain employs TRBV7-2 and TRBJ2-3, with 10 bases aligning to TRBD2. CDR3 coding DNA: TGTGCCAGCAGCCTGCTAGCGGGAGCCGCAGATACGCAGTATTTT. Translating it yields CASSLLAGAADTQYF.